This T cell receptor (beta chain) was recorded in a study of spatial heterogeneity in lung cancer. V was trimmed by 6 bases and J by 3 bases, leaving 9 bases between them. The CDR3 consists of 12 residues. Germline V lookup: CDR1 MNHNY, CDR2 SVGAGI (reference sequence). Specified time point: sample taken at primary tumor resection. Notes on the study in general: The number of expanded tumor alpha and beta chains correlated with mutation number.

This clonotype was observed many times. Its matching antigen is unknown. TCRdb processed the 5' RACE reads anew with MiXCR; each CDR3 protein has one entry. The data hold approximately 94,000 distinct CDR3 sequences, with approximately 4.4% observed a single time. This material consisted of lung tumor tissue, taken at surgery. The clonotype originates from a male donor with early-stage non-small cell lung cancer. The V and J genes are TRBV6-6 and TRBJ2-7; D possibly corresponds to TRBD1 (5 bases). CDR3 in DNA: TGTGCCAGCAGCCGACAGCTCTACGAGCAGTACTTC. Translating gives CASSRQLYEQYF.